This entry concerns a single T cell receptor beta chain. These data originate in a study of blood T cell repertoires in COVID-19. As for the study in general: The United States, Italy and Spain provided the acute and convalescent COVID-19 samples.

Only in-frame clones appear in the TCRdb table, and some are missing; sequencing was by immunoSEQ multiplex PCR. The sample has roughly 97,000 clones, about 80% seen once. V was cut by 3 bases and J by 2 bases, with 10 bases left in between. There are 14 residues in the CDR3. From germline, CDR1 is SGHRS and CDR2 YFSETQ. The source material was peripheral blood. The TCR originated in a man in his 60s with acute or convalescent COVID-19. The V and J genes are TRBV5-1 and TRBJ2-3; D is perhaps TRBD2 (6 bases). The CDR3 nucleotides read TGCGCCAGCAGCTCCGGGACTTTCACAGATACGCAGTATTTT. The encoded protein is CASSSGTFTDTQYF.